Below are 21 T cell receptor beta chains sequenced from a single sample in a study of cytomegalovirus exposure and HLA in healthy donors. The PCR used 60 Vbeta and 13 Jbeta primers. TCRdb's copy holds only in-frame clones and misses some; the assay was immunoSEQ multiplex PCR. Of about 110,000 clones listed, approximately 71% were seen once; the top ten hold 2% to 3%. Sample: PBMCs. Every receptor here comes from a man aged 35-49 years in good health and CMV-seronegative.

V gene TRBV6-5 combines with J gene TRBJ2-3; D is ambiguous. Trimming stripped 2 bases from V and 0 bases from J, with 12 bases between. The CDR3 extends over 16 amino acids. CDR1 and CDR2 from the germline V gene are MNHEY and SVGAGI. CDR3 region: CASSYQADLSTDTQYF. In DNA, the CDR3 is TGTGCCAGCAGTTACCAGGCTGATCTTAGCACAGATACGCAGTATTTT.

The chain recombines TRBV6-1 with TRBJ1-2; 8 positions agree with TRBD1. Germline CDR1 MNHNS, CDR2 SASEGT. The CDR3 is 14 amino acids. J was trimmed by 5 bases and V by 2 bases; bases with no gene match: 4. The CDR3 loop reads CASSERTGGYGYTF. In DNA form, the CDR3 reads TGTGCCAGCAGTGAAAGAACAGGGGGGTATGGCTACACCTTC.

J is TRBJ1-6 and V is TRBV10-2; TRBD1 aligns across 8 bases. The V segment lost 7 bases and the J segment 9 bases; nucleotides outside the gene matches: 5. Germline V CDR1 and CDR2: WSHSY, SAAADI. The CDR3 has 13 residues. CDR3 sequence reads: CASIRGQGSPLHF. In nucleotides, the CDR3 is TGCGCCAGCATCAGGGGGCAAGGTTCACCCCTCCACTTT.

CDR3 in amino acids: CASSLTGGNTDTQYF. The CDR3 DNA follows: TGTGCCAGCAGCTTAACCGGGGGGAACACAGATACGCAGTATTTT. The rearrangement joins TRBV7-3 to TRBJ2-3; 7 bases line up with TRBD2. Germline values: CDR1 SGHTA, CDR2 FQGTGA. V gave up 0 bases and J gave up 2 bases; unmatched junction bases: 2. CDR3 length: 15 residues.

This chain connects TRBV27 to TRBJ2-2; 10 bases match TRBD2. The CDR3 covers 16 residues. Trimming cost V 5 bases and J 5 bases; bases outside gene matches: 8. Germline assignment: CDR1 MNHEY and CDR2 SMNVEV (reference sequence). The CDR3 sequence is CASSLPSGGWTGELFF. CDR3 nucleotide sequence: TGTGCCAGCAGTCTTCCTAGCGGGGGATGGACCGGGGAGCTGTTTTTT.

CDR3: CASSIRGGSTDTQYF. DNA of the CDR3: TGCGCCAGTTCGATCCGGGGTGGGAGCACAGATACGCAGTATTTT. The chain links TRBV5-1 to TRBJ2-3, with D perhaps TRBD2 (5 bases). This CDR3 has 15 residues. The V end lost 8 bases, the J end lost 0 bases, and 16 bases lay between the germline ends. CDR1 and CDR2 (germline): SGHRS, YFSETQ.

The chain recombines TRBV5-1 with TRBJ1-3; 11 bases map to TRBD1. This CDR3 has 16 amino acids. V trimming: 5 bases; J trimming: 2 bases; junction bases outside the gene matches: 6. Germline values: CDR1 SGHRS, CDR2 YFSETQ. The CDR3 DNA follows: TGCGCCAGCAGTCGTGGACAGGGGGCCGCTGGAAACACCATATATTTT. Translated: CASSRGQGAAGNTIYF.

This rearrangement joins TRBV5-6 to TRBJ1-6; the match to TRBD1 covers 10 bases. The CDR3 has 17 residues. CDR1 is SGHDT, CDR2 YYEEEE, per germline. V was pared by 3 bases and J by 6 bases, with 9 bases of the junction left unmatched. The CDR3 DNA reads TGTGCCAGCAGCTCACGACAGGGGGCATTGGGTAATTCACCCCTCCACTTT. Protein: CASSSRQGALGNSPLHF.

The chain employs TRBV4-1 and TRBJ2-1; TRBD1 is a possible D gene (5 bases). V lost 0 bases and J 9 bases, leaving 12 bases between the germline ends. Germline CDR1 MGHRA, CDR2 YSYEKL. This CDR3 is 14 amino acids long. CDR3 nucleotides: TGCGCCAGCAGCCAAGACCCACAGGCTTTTGAGCAGTTCTTC. Residues: CASSQDPQAFEQFF.

This clone was detected only a few times. This rearrangement joins TRBV11-2 to TRBJ1-2; the match to TRBD1 covers 8 bases. The V and J ends lost 4 bases and 5 bases, in that order; junction bases with no gene match: 12. Germline lookup yields CDR1 SGHAT and CDR2 FQNNGV. The CDR3 spans 16 residues. CDR3 in DNA: TGTGCCAGCAGCTCGGACAGGGTCGATTCGGTTTATGGCTACACCTTC. It yields the protein CASSSDRVDSVYGYTF.

This clone has just a few counts. The chain has TRBV2 and TRBJ2-7; TRBD1 aligns across 9 bases. The CDR3 has 15 amino acids. After removal of 5 bases from V and 5 bases from J, the junction contained 10 bases not matched to a gene. CDR1 is SNHLY, CDR2 FYNNEI, per germline. The CDR3 DNA follows: TGTGCCAGCAGTTATACCGGGACAGGGCTCGACGAGCAGTACTTC. Amino acid sequence: CASSYTGTGLDEQYF.

The rearrangement joins TRBV6-6 to TRBJ1-1, with D perhaps TRBD1 (6 bases). CDR3 size: 13 residues. Germline V gene lookup returns CDR1 MNHNY and CDR2 SVGAGI (reference sequence). Trimming pared 3 bases from V and 7 bases from J, leaving 12 bases between. CDR3 in DNA: TGTGCCAGCAGTTATCGGGGACAAGATGAAGCTTTCTTT. Its translation is CASSYRGQDEAFF.

The sample holds a few counts of this clone. The V call is TRBV19, the J call TRBJ1-1, with D possibly matching TRBD1 (6 bases). The V end was cut by 5 bases, the J end by 7 bases, with 17 bases between. Per the germline V gene, CDR1 is LNHDA and CDR2 is SQIVND (reference sequence). The CDR3 runs 14 residues. The CDR3 loop reads CASSARRTAVEAFF. DNA for the CDR3: TGTGCCAGTAGTGCCCGGAGGACAGCAGTTGAAGCTTTCTTT.

The genes are TRBV12-5 and TRBJ2-1; no reliable D call. The CDR3 length is 15 residues. The V gene's germline CDR1 is LGHNT and CDR2 FRNRAP. Trimming stripped 6 bases from V and 0 bases from J, with 12 bases between. In DNA form, the CDR3 reads TGTGCTAGTGGCCCAACAACCAGCTCCTACAATGAGCAGTTCTTC. Its protein product is CASGPTTSSYNEQFF.

This chain joins TRBV27 and TRBJ2-3; possibly TRBD2 for D (5 bases). Looked up from germline, CDR1 is MNHEY and CDR2 is SMNVEV (reference sequence). V was shortened by 7 bases and J by 3 bases, with 23 bases between the two germline ends. This CDR3 region has 17 residues. The CDR3 coding sequence is TGTGCCAGCACCTCCAGGTTGGGAGAGTATTCGACAGATACGCAGTATTTT. The encoded protein is CASTSRLGEYSTDTQYF.

The chain has TRBV12-2 and TRBJ2-1; the D segment call TRBD2 is taken from the table without a DNA check. TRBV12-2 is flagged as a pseudogene. CDR3 length: 18 amino acids. The CDR3 DNA reads TGTGCAAGTCGCTTAAGGGAGCGGGGGGGCGGTCCCGAGAATGAGCAGTTCTTC. Its protein product is CASRLRERGGGPENEQFF.

This clone was counted a single time. This sequence joins TRBV5-4 and TRBJ2-5, with TRBD1 identical over 7 bases. The ends lost 5 bases at V and 7 bases at J; junction bases unmatched: 11. CDR1 SGHNT and CDR2 YYREEE come from the germline V gene (reference sequence). The CDR3 totals 14 residues. The CDR3 DNA follows: TGTGCCAGCAGAAACGACAGGGTCGAAGCGACCCAGTACTTC. It translates to CASRNDRVEATQYF.

This clone was counted only a few times. The chain couples TRBV18 to TRBJ2-7; 9 bases align to TRBD2. CDR3 length equals 16 residues. Germline V lookup: CDR1 KGHSH, CDR2 LQKENI. V was pared by 4 bases and J by 5 bases, with 12 bases of the junction left unmatched. The CDR3 nucleotides are TGTGCCAGCTCACAGGCGGCTAGCGGGGCAAGGAACGAGCAGTACTTC. The encoded protein is CASSQAASGARNEQYF.

The chain recombines TRBV19 with TRBJ1-3; TRBD1 is a possible D gene (6 bases). There are 15 residues in the CDR3. The germline V and J ends were trimmed by 2 bases and 2 bases, with 10 bases remaining between them. CDR1 and CDR2 (germline): LNHDA, SQIVND (reference sequence). The CDR3 here is CASSITQGAGNTIYF. DNA of the CDR3: TGTGCCAGTAGTATAACACAGGGCGCTGGAAACACCATATATTTT.

CDR3 nucleotides: TGTGCCAGCAGCCTAACGGGACAGGTATCAGATACGCAGTATTTT. Protein sequence: CASSLTGQVSDTQYF. The genes are TRBV14 and TRBJ2-3, with TRBD1 identical over 8 bases. V lost 4 bases and J lost 4; bases outside the gene matches: 7. Germline-derived CDR1 and CDR2 are SGHDN and FVKESK. The CDR3 has 15 residues.

V and J are TRBV29-1 and TRBJ2-3; 14 nucleotides line up with TRBD2. V lost 3 bases and J lost 6; bases outside the gene matches: 5. Germline V gene lookup returns CDR1 SQVTM and CDR2 ANQGSEA. The CDR3 loop spans 15 amino acids. For the CDR3, the DNA is TGCAGCGTTGAGGGACTAGCGGGGGACCCCGATACGCAGTATTTT. Its protein product is CSVEGLAGDPDTQYF.